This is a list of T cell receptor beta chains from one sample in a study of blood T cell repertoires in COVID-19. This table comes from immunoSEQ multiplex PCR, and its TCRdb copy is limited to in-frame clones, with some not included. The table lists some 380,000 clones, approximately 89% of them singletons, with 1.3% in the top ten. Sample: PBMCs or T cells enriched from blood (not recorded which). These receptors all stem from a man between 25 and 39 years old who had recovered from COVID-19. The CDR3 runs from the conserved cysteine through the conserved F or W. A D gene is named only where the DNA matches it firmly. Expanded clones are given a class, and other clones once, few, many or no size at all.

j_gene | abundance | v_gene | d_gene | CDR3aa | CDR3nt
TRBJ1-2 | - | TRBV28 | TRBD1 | CASSPGQGRNGYTF | TGTGCCAGCAGCCCTGGACAGGGGAGGAATGGCTACACCTTC
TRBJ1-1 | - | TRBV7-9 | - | CASSFIAEAFF | TGTGCCAGCAGCTTTATCGCTGAAGCTTTCTTT
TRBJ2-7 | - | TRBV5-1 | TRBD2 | CASSLGGGASGQYF | TGCGCCAGCAGCTTGGGCGGGGGGGCCTCCGGGCAGTACTTC
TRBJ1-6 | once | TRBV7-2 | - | CASSFTSDSPLHF | TGTGCCAGCAGCTTTACCAGTGATTCACCCCTCCACTTT
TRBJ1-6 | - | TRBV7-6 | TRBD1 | CASNFPLDREARDSPLHF | TGTGCCAGCAACTTTCCCCTCGACAGGGAGGCCCGAGATTCACCCCTCCACTTT
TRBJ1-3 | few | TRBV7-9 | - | CASSLFRGDSGNTIYF | TGTGCCAGCAGCTTATTTCGGGGAGACTCCGGAAACACCATATATTTT
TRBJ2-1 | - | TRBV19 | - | CASSIERGQSLFF | TGTGCCAGTAGTATAGAGCGGGGTCAGAGCTTGTTCTTC
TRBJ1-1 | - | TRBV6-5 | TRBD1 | CASNQGAGTEAFF | TGTGCCAGCAACCAGGGGGCGGGCACTGAAGCTTTCTTT
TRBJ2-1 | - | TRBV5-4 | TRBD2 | CASLERGRNEQFF | TGTGCCAGCTTAGAGCGGGGGAGGAATGAGCAGTTCTTC
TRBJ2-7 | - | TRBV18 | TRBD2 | CASAPGAGGTYEQYF | TGCGCCAGCGCCCCGGGGGCGGGGGGCACCTACGAGCAGTACTTC
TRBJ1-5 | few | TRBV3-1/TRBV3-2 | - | CASSQSINREYGNQPQHF | TGTGCCAGCAGCCAAAGCATTAACAGGGAGTATGGCAATCAGCCCCAGCATTTT
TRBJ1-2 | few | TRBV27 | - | CASTASGTTGNYGYTF | TGTGCCAGCACCGCGTCCGGGACAACGGGGAACTATGGCTACACCTTC
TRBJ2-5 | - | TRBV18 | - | CASSPPQAPSKTQYF | TGTGCCAGCTCACCACCCCAGGCACCGTCGAAGACCCAGTACTTC
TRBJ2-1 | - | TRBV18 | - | CASSPPGGLVYNEQFF | TGTGCCAGCTCACCACCGGGTGGGCTGGTCTACAATGAGCAGTTCTTC
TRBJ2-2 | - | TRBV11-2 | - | CASTIQGAPGELFF | TGTGCCAGCACCATACAGGGTGCTCCCGGGGAGCTGTTTTTT
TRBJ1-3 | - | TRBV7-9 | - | CASSLGLYAGNTIYF | TGTGCCAGCAGCTTAGGGCTTTACGCTGGAAACACCATATATTTT
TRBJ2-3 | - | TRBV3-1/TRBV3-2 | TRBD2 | CASSPYLAGGTDTQYF | TGTGCCAGCAGCCCATACCTAGCGGGGGGCACAGATACGCAGTATTTT
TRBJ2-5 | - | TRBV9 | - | CASSVVAGQETQYF | TGTGCCAGCAGCGTAGTGGCAGGTCAAGAGACCCAGTACTTC
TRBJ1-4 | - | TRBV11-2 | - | CASSPTERGREKLFF | TGTGCCAGCAGTCCAACGGAACGCGGGCGCGAAAAACTGTTTTTT
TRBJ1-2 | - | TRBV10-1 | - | CASSESKGYGYTF | TGCGCCAGCAGTGAGTCGAAGGGGTATGGCTACACCTTC
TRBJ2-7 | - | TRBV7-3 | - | CASSLNSGYEQYF | TGTGCCAGCAGCTTAAACTCCGGCTACGAGCAGTACTTC
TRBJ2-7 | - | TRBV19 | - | CASGPGGGLAYF | TGTGCCAGTGGACCCGGGGGAGGCCTCGCGTACTTC
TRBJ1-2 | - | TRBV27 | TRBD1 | CASGLGQGGYGYTF | TGTGCCAGCGGACTTGGACAGGGCGGCTATGGCTACACCTTC
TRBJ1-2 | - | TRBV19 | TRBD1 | CASSTGQGGFGYTF | TGTGCCAGTAGTACCGGACAGGGGGGATTCGGCTACACCTTC
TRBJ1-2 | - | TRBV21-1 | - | CASSKGNRTGRVLHGGGYTF | TGTGCCAGCAGCAAAGGAAATCGGACAGGGCGAGTTCTCCACGGGGGCGGCTACACCTTC
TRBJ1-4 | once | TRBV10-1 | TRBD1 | CASSEDQIRGRGEKLFF | TGCGCCAGCAGTGAGGACCAAATAAGGGGGCGGGGTGAAAAACTGTTTTTT
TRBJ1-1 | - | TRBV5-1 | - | CASSLGRAMNTEAFF | TGCGCCAGCAGCTTGGGCAGGGCGATGAACACTGAAGCTTTCTTT
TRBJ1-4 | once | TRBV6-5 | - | CASTPYGGFNEKLFF | TGTGCCAGCACCCCGTACGGGGGATTTAATGAAAAACTGTTTTTT
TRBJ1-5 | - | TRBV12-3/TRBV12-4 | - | CASSLAKQPQHF | TGTGCCAGCAGTTTAGCCAAACAGCCCCAGCATTTT
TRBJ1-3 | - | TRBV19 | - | CASNNLSGNTIYF | TGTGCCAGTAATAATCTCTCTGGAAACACCATATATTTT
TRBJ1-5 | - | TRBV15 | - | CATSRDWGGEQPQHF | TGTGCCACCAGCAGAGATTGGGGGGGGGAGCAGCCCCAGCATTTT
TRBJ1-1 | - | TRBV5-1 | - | CASSYTRNTEAFF | TGCGCCAGCAGCTATACAAGGAACACTGAAGCTTTCTTT
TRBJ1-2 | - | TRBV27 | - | CASSFAPAGYGYTF | TGTGCCAGCAGCTTCGCCCCCGCGGGCTATGGCTACACCTTC
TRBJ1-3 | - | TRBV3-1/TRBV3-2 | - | CASSHSGNTIYF | TGTGCCAGCAGCCACAGTGGAAACACCATATATTTT
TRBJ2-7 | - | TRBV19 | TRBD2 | CASSMRMLGLAGENEQYF | TGTGCCAGTAGTATGAGAATGCTAGGACTAGCGGGGGAGAACGAGCAGTACTTC
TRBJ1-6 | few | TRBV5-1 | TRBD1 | CASSLGYTGTGVRYNSPLHF | TGCGCCAGCAGCTTGGGATACACCGGGACAGGGGTTCGATATAATTCACCCCTCCACTTT
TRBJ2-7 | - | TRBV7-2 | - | CASSLGDLGPVSYEQYF | TGTGCCAGCAGCTTAGGGGACTTAGGACCGGTATCCTACGAGCAGTACTTC
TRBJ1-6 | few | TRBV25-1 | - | CASCDGYNSPLHF | TGTGCCAGCTGCGACGGGTATAATTCACCCCTCCACTTT
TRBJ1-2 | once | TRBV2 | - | CASSEALGYGYTF | TGTGCCAGCAGTGAAGCTCTCGGCTATGGCTACACCTTC
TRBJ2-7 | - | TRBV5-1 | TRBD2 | CASSSGEGLYEQYF | TGCGCCAGCAGCTCGGGGGAGGGCCTTTACGAGCAGTACTTC